Each of the 10 T cell receptor beta chains below was sequenced from the same sample in a study of blood T cell repertoires in COVID-19. The protocol was immunoSEQ multiplex PCR, while the TCRdb copy is restricted to in-frame clones and leaves out a portion. The sample lists about 360,000 clones, roughly 80% seen once, with more than 0.85% in the top ten. Sequenced sample: peripheral blood. Receptors originate from a human donor with acute or convalescent COVID-19. The donor label of this sample is uncertain.

The chain has TRBV12-3 or TRBV12-4 and TRBJ1-2; D ambiguous. V was shortened by 6 bases and J by 2 bases, with 10 bases between the two germline ends. The CDR3 spans 13 residues. This chain's CDR3 is CASSLKENYGYTF. The DNA for the CDR3 is TGTGCCAGCAGCCTAAAAGAGAACTATGGCTACACCTTC.

The chain uses TRBV19 and TRBJ2-2, with 7 bases aligning to TRBD1. The CDR3 is 15 amino acids. The V gene's germline CDR1 is LNHDA and CDR2 SQIVND (reference sequence). The V gene end was trimmed by 5 bases and the J gene end by 1 base; junction bases not matched to a gene: 4. As DNA, the CDR3 is TGTGCCAGTAGTGAGGGACAGCTGAACACCGGGGAGCTGTTTTTT. It encodes CASSEGQLNTGELFF. Full variable domain (remainder filled in from reference TRBV19 and TRBJ2-2): DGGITQSPKYLFRKEGQNVTLSCEQNLNHDAMYWYRQDPGQGLRLIYYSQIVNDFQKGDIAEGYSVSREKKESFPLTVTSAQKNPTAFYLCASSEGQLNTGELFFGEGSRLTVL.

CDR3 protein: CASSLAKPRDYGYTF. CDR3 coding DNA: TGCGCCAGCAGCTTGGCCAAGCCTCGGGACTATGGCTACACCTTC. This chain uses TRBV5-1 with TRBJ1-2; no reliable D call. The germline V and J ends were trimmed by 0 bases and 3 bases, with 12 bases remaining between them. Germline lookup yields CDR1 SGHRS and CDR2 YFSETQ. This CDR3 has 15 amino acids.

The chain links TRBV10-3 to TRBJ1-1; 9 bases match TRBD1. V trimming: 2 bases; J trimming: 5 bases; junction bases outside the gene matches: 9. This CDR3 contains 16 residues. Germline assignment: CDR1 ENHRY and CDR2 SYGVKD. The CDR3: CAISEKGTGPKTEAFF. The DNA of the CDR3 is TGTGCCATCAGTGAGAAAGGGACAGGGCCGAAAACTGAAGCTTTCTTT.

The chain uses TRBV10-1 and TRBJ1-2; 10 bases are a match to TRBD1. CDR3 size: 14 residues. From germline, CDR1 is WNHNN and CDR2 SYGVQD (reference sequence). The V gene end was trimmed by 5 bases and the J gene end by 3 bases; junction bases not matched to a gene: 3. The CDR3, as DNA: TGCGCCAGCAGTCCGGGACAGGGGCACTATGGCTACACCTTC. Its protein product is CASSPGQGHYGYTF.

In this sample, this clone turned up once. The chain uses TRBV6-5 and TRBJ1-6; 7 bases are shared with TRBD1. The CDR3 extends over 16 amino acids. J was trimmed by 4 bases and V by 4 bases; bases with no gene match: 7. Germline-derived CDR1 and CDR2 are MNHEY and SVGAGI. This CDR3 reads CASSLTGKEYNSPLHF. The CDR3 nucleotides read TGTGCCAGCAGTTTGACAGGGAAAGAGTATAATTCACCCCTCCACTTT.

J is TRBJ2-1 and V is TRBV5-1; no clear D. Per the germline V gene, CDR1 is SGHRS and CDR2 is YFSETQ. This CDR3 comprises 15 residues. The germline V and J ends were trimmed by 1 base and 7 bases, with 15 bases remaining between them. The CDR3 nucleotides are TGCGCCAGCAGCTTGTTCCAGCCCGACGGGAATGAGCAGTTCTTC. It encodes CASSLFQPDGNEQFF.

The rearrangement uses TRBV4-1 and TRBJ2-7, with 11 bases matching TRBD2. This CDR3 has 17 residues. The V gene's germline CDR1 is MGHRA and CDR2 YSYEKL. V dropped 6 bases and J dropped 3; count of bases not matched to a gene: 13. CDR3 nucleotide sequence: TGCGCCAGCAGATGTGGGGGTCGACTAGCGGGGTGCTACGAGCAGTACTTC. Residues: CASRCGGRLAGCYEQYF.

This clone occurred once. This rearrangement joins TRBV5-1 to TRBJ1-5; possibly TRBD1 for D (5 bases). The V end lost 4 bases, the J end lost 5 bases, and 13 bases lay between the germline ends. This CDR3 comprises 14 residues. In germline, CDR1 is SGHRS, CDR2 YFSETQ. The CDR3 coding sequence is TGCGCCAGCAGCGGGGGGTTAGGAGATCAGCCCCAGCATTTT. Translating it yields CASSGGLGDQPQHF.

This clone was observed once. The rearrangement links TRBV5-1 to TRBJ2-4, with 8 positions matching TRBD2. This CDR3 spans 16 amino acids. CDR1 and CDR2 from the germline V gene are SGHRS and YFSETQ. With 4 bases clipped from V and 0 bases from J, the junction kept 6 bases outside the gene matches. The CDR3 sequence is CASSLVAGQAKNIQYF. CDR3 nucleotide sequence: TGCGCCAGCAGCCTAGTAGCGGGGCAAGCCAAAAACATTCAGTACTTC.